This is a list of T cell receptor beta chains from one sample in a study of blood T cell repertoires in COVID-19. Assay used: immunoSEQ multiplex PCR; TCRdb lists only in-frame clones, some missing. The data show approximately 300,000 clones, with nearly 90% seen just once and 1.5% to 2% held by the top ten. The sequenced material came from peripheral blood. Receptors were obtained from a woman younger than 45 with COVID-19, enrolled during active disease. CDR3s include the opening cysteine and the closing phenylalanine or tryptophan. The D gene is left open where the match is weak. Clone sizes are given selectively: once, few, many, or a class where the clone is expanded.

CDR3: CASSGLANEQFF
DNA: TGTGCCAGCAGCGGATTAGCGAATGAGCAGTTCTTC
V: TRBV7-9
size: once
D: .
J: TRBJ2-1

CDR3: CASRPPTETEAFF
DNA: TGTGCCAGCAGACCTCCTACGGAGACTGAAGCTTTCTTT
V: TRBV9
size: .
D: .
J: TRBJ1-1

CDR3: CASSRQDSYEQYF
DNA: TGTGCCAGCTCACGACAGGACAGCTACGAGCAGTACTTC
V: TRBV18
size: .
D: .
J: TRBJ2-7

CDR3: CATSVGGAGNQPQHF
DNA: TGTGCCACCAGCGTTGGGGGGGCCGGCAATCAGCCCCAGCATTTT
V: TRBV24-1
size: .
D: .
J: TRBJ1-5

CDR3: CASSESRADRTTDTQYF
DNA: TGCGCCAGCAGTGAGTCTCGAGCGGATCGTACCACAGATACGCAGTATTTT
V: TRBV10-2
size: .
D: .
J: TRBJ2-3

CDR3: CASRSRTGLNQPQHF
DNA: TGTGCCAGTAGATCCCGCACAGGCCTCAATCAGCCCCAGCATTTT
V: TRBV19
size: once
D: .
J: TRBJ1-5

CDR3: CATSPSGASNQPQHF
DNA: TGTGCCACCAGCCCCAGTGGTGCTAGCAATCAGCCCCAGCATTTT
V: TRBV15
size: .
D: .
J: TRBJ1-5

CDR3: CASSKARTGEHIQETQYF
DNA: TGTGCCAGCAGCAAAGCTCGGACAGGAGAGCACATACAAGAGACCCAGTACTTC
V: TRBV21-1
size: .
D: .
J: TRBJ2-5

CDR3: CASSLEGLFTGELFF
DNA: TGTGCCAGCAGCTTAGAAGGACTTTTCACCGGGGAGCTGTTTTTT
V: TRBV7-8
size: .
D: .
J: TRBJ2-2

CDR3: CASSQAGVSYNEQFF
DNA: TGTGCCAGCAGCCAAGCGGGAGTTTCCTACAATGAGCAGTTCTTC
V: TRBV3-1/TRBV3-2
size: once
D: .
J: TRBJ2-1

CDR3: CASSLSGQFSPLHF
DNA: TGTGCCAGCAGTTTATCGGGACAGTTCTCACCCCTCCACTTT
V: TRBV27
size: .
D: TRBD1
J: TRBJ1-6

CDR3: CASSLNGRVNTGELFF
DNA: TGCGCCAGCAGCTTGAATGGCAGGGTGAACACCGGGGAGCTGTTTTTT
V: TRBV5-1
size: .
D: .
J: TRBJ2-2

CDR3: CASSPGTANEKLFF
DNA: TGTGCCAGCTCACCCGGGACAGCAAATGAAAAACTGTTTTTT
V: TRBV18
size: .
D: TRBD1
J: TRBJ1-4

CDR3: CASSATGVGNTIYF
DNA: TGTGCCAGCAGCGCGACAGGGGTGGGAAACACCATATATTTT
V: TRBV9
size: .
D: TRBD1
J: TRBJ1-3

CDR3: CAISESGREDYGYTF
DNA: TGTGCCATCAGTGAGTCGGGCAGGGAGGACTATGGCTACACCTTC
V: TRBV10-3
size: .
D: .
J: TRBJ1-2

CDR3: CASSQDRASGVGNEQFF
DNA: TGCGCCAGCAGCCAAGATAGGGCTAGCGGTGTGGGCAATGAGCAGTTCTTC
V: TRBV4-1
size: .
D: TRBD2
J: TRBJ2-1

CDR3: CASSSGTSGGAYEQYF
DNA: TGTGCCAGCAGCTCCGGGACTAGCGGGGGGGCCTACGAGCAGTACTTC
V: TRBV7-8
size: once
D: TRBD2
J: TRBJ2-7

CDR3: CASSSLTSGGDNEQFF
DNA: TGTGCCAGCAGCTCCCTCACTAGCGGGGGTGACAATGAGCAGTTCTTC
V: TRBV11-3
size: .
D: TRBD2
J: TRBJ2-1

CDR3: CASSRGQGGGYTF
DNA: TGTGCCAGTAGTAGGGGACAGGGCGGTGGCTACACCTTC
V: TRBV19
size: .
D: TRBD1
J: TRBJ1-2

CDR3: CASSEGRGNYGYTF
DNA: TGTGCCAGCAGCGAGGGCAGGGGGAACTATGGCTACACCTTC
V: TRBV7-2
size: .
D: TRBD1
J: TRBJ1-2

CDR3: CASSLYRPGPGGTQYF
DNA: TGTGCCAGCAGCTTATATCGTCCAGGACCGGGAGGGACCCAGTACTTC
V: TRBV7-6
size: .
D: TRBD2
J: TRBJ2-5

CDR3: CASSRGRETQYF
DNA: TGTGCCAGCAGCAGGGGGCGGGAGACCCAGTACTTC
V: TRBV12-3/TRBV12-4
size: .
D: TRBD1
J: TRBJ2-5

CDR3: CASSEALGGAGANVLTF
DNA: TGTGCCAGCAGTGAAGCGCTAGGGGGCGCTGGGGCCAACGTCCTGACTTTC
V: TRBV6-1
size: .
D: TRBD1
J: TRBJ2-6

CDR3: CASRNEKLFF
DNA: TGTGCCAGCCGGAATGAAAAACTGTTTTTT
V: TRBV2
size: .
D: .
J: TRBJ1-4

CDR3: CASSPGTDRVRQPQHF
DNA: TGTGCCAGCAGCCCCGGAACCGACAGGGTTAGACAGCCCCAGCATTTT
V: TRBV5-5
size: .
D: TRBD1
J: TRBJ1-5

CDR3: CASSLARGANPLHF
DNA: TGTGCCAGCAGCTTAGCCCGGGGAGCCAATCCCCTCCACTTT
V: TRBV7-8
size: .
D: .
J: TRBJ1-6

CDR3: CASSQTTGVGNQPQHF
DNA: TGTGCCAGCAGCCAAACGACAGGGGTTGGCAATCAGCCCCAGCATTTT
V: TRBV3-1/TRBV3-2
size: .
D: TRBD1
J: TRBJ1-5

CDR3: CAWRRDRGNYEQYF
DNA: TGTGCCTGGCGGCGGGACAGGGGGAACTACGAGCAGTACTTC
V: TRBV30
size: .
D: TRBD1
J: TRBJ2-7

CDR3: CATQDRTFYEQYF
DNA: TGTGCCACACAGGACCGAACCTTCTACGAGCAGTACTTC
V: TRBV2
size: .
D: .
J: TRBJ2-7

CDR3: CASSFGRGYGYTF
DNA: TGTGCCAGCAGTTTCGGCAGGGGGTATGGCTACACCTTC
V: TRBV12-3/TRBV12-4
size: .
D: TRBD1
J: TRBJ1-2

CDR3: CASSLSGLGSSPLHF
DNA: TGTGCCAGCAGTTTATCAGGGTTAGGAAGTTCACCCCTCCACTTT
V: TRBV28
size: .
D: .
J: TRBJ1-6